Listed below are T cell receptor beta chains from one sample, sequenced in a study of blood T cell repertoires in COVID-19. Data came from immunoSEQ multiplex PCR; TCRdb stores just in-frame clones and leaves some out. The table lists 250,000 to 350,000 clones, just over 85% of them singletons, with roughly a tenth in the top ten. Sequences were obtained from PBMCs or T cells enriched from blood (not recorded which). Source of these receptors: a young woman who had recovered from COVID-19. The CDR3 runs from the conserved cysteine through the conserved F or W. The D gene is left open where the match is weak. Some rows mark clone size as missing; the rest say once, few, many or name a class of expanded clone.

v_call	cdr3_length	j_call	d_call	clone_size	cdr3_nt	cdr3_aa
TRBV29-1	12	TRBJ1-2	-	-	TGCAGCGTTGGGGTAGGGGACTATGGCTACACCTTC	CSVGVGDYGYTF
TRBV27	13	TRBJ1-2	TRBD1	-	TGTGCCACCAGAAACAGGGGGGACTATGGCTACACCTTC	CATRNRGDYGYTF
TRBV5-1	15	TRBJ2-2	TRBD2	-	TGCGCCAGCAGGGCTAATCTGCGGGAGACCGGGGAGCTGTTTTTT	CASRANLRETGELFF
TRBV4-2	12	TRBJ1-3	-	-	TGTGCCAGCAGCCAAGAAGAGAACACCATATATTTT	CASSQEENTIYF
TRBV27	15	TRBJ1-2	-	-	TGTGCCAGCAGCCATGACAGCGGGGGCGCGGGTGGCTACACCTTC	CASSHDSGGAGGYTF
TRBV15	14	TRBJ2-2	TRBD1	-	TGTGCCACCAGGAGGGGGCAAGACACCGGGGAGCTGTTTTTT	CATRRGQDTGELFF
TRBV5-8	16	TRBJ1-4	TRBD1	-	TGTGCCAGCAGCCCGGGACAGGGCGACTTAAAGGAAAAACTGTTTTTT	CASSPGQGDLKEKLFF
TRBV19	15	TRBJ2-7	TRBD2	-	TGTGCCAGTAGTATGGGGACTAGCGGATACTACGAGCAGTACTTC	CASSMGTSGYYEQYF
TRBV2	11	TRBJ2-1	-	-	TGTGCCAGCTCTTCCTACAATGAGCAGTTCTTC	CASSSYNEQFF
TRBV7-2	19	TRBJ1-2	-	-	TGTGCCAGCAGCTTAGTCGATTGGGACACTTGGAACCCTAACTATGGCTACACCTTC	CASSLVDWDTWNPNYGYTF
TRBV30	14	TRBJ2-7	-	-	TGTGCCTGGAGTGAGGGGAGGCACACTGACGAGCAGTACTTC	CAWSEGRHTDEQYF
TRBV28	13	TRBJ1-1	-	-	TGTGCCAGCGGTCACAACCGCAGGAATGAAGCTTTCTTT	CASGHNRRNEAFF
TRBV24-1	17	TRBJ1-4	TRBD1	-	TGTGCCACCAGTCAGGGGGGACGGCATACAACTAATGAAAAACTGTTTTTT	CATSQGGRHTTNEKLFF
TRBV2	15	TRBJ2-1	-	-	TGTGCCAGCAGCCGACAGAACCCAACCTACAATGAGCAGTTCTTC	CASSRQNPTYNEQFF
TRBV18	12	TRBJ1-1	-	once	TGTGCCAGCTCACCTCCGGGTCGGGAAGCTTTCTTT	CASSPPGREAFF
TRBV6-6	15	TRBJ1-1	TRBD1	-	TGTGCCAGCAGTCGATCCGACAGGGTGTACACTGAAGCTTTCTTT	CASSRSDRVYTEAFF
TRBV5-8	13	TRBJ2-3	TRBD1	few	TGTGCCAGCAGCTGGGACAGGGAAGATACGCAGTATTTT	CASSWDREDTQYF
TRBV9	12	TRBJ1-3	-	once	TGTGCCAGCATGGGCAGCGGGCACACCATATATTTT	CASMGSGHTIYF
TRBV30	14	TRBJ1-3	TRBD1	-	TGTGCCTGGAGTTACAGGGGGCCTGGAAACACCATATATTTT	CAWSYRGPGNTIYF
TRBV7-2	16	TRBJ2-1	TRBD2	-	TGTGCCAGCAGCTTGGATGCGGGAGGTCCCTACAATGAGCAGTTCTTC	CASSLDAGGPYNEQFF
TRBV5-1	15	TRBJ1-3	TRBD1	-	TGCGCCAGCAGCTTGGCTACAGGGGCTGGAAACACCATATATTTT	CASSLATGAGNTIYF
TRBV28	17	TRBJ2-7	TRBD2	-	TGTGCCAGCGGGGGGACTAGCGGGACTCCCCCCATTAGGGAGCAGTACTTC	CASGGTSGTPPIREQYF
TRBV5-1	12	TRBJ2-3	-	-	TGCGCCAGTAGAACCCACACAGATACGCAGTATTTT	CASRTHTDTQYF
TRBV7-9	16	TRBJ2-2	TRBD2	-	TGTGCCAGCAGCTCCCTAGCGGGAGTTTCGGCCGGGGAGCTGTTTTTT	CASSSLAGVSAGELFF
TRBV3-1/TRBV3-2	15	TRBJ1-5	-	-	TGTGCCAGCAGCCAAGGGCCTGGGAGCGATCAGCCCCAGCATTTT	CASSQGPGSDQPQHF
TRBV27	15	TRBJ2-2	-	-	TGTGCCAGCAGTTTAGCGGGTATGAACACCGGGGAGCTGTTTTTT	CASSLAGMNTGELFF
TRBV30	13	TRBJ1-2	-	-	TGTGCCTGGGGTGGGGGGTTCCGGTATGGCTACACCTTC	CAWGGGFRYGYTF
TRBV4-2	15	TRBJ1-2	TRBD1	-	TGTGCCAGCAGCCGTCAAGACAGGGAGAGCTATGGCTACACCTTC	CASSRQDRESYGYTF
TRBV10-1	13	TRBJ1-1	-	-	TGCGCCAGCAGGGCAGGGTATAGGACTGAAGCTTTCTTT	CASRAGYRTEAFF
TRBV18	13	TRBJ2-5	TRBD1	-	TGTGCCAGCTCCTGGGGACAGCAAGAGACCCAGTACTTC	CASSWGQQETQYF
TRBV7-9	17	TRBJ1-5	-	once	TGTGCCAGCAGCGAATGGACAGAGGCCGGTAGCAATCAGCCCCAGCATTTT	CASSEWTEAGSNQPQHF
TRBV18	12	TRBJ1-2	TRBD1	-	TGTGCCAGCTCAACGACAGGGGTAGGCTACACCTTC	CASSTTGVGYTF
TRBV5-6	17	TRBJ2-2	TRBD1	-	TGTGCCAGCAGCTTGGCCTTTGTCAGGGGGCGCACCGGGGAGCTGTTTTTT	CASSLAFVRGRTGELFF
TRBV9	15	TRBJ2-7	-	-	TGTGCCAGCAGCCCGACCGGGGTTATAGGCTACGAGCAGTACTTC	CASSPTGVIGYEQYF
TRBV20-1	9	TRBJ1-2	-	-	TGCAGTGCCTACCCTGGCTACACCTTC	CSAYPGYTF
TRBV7-3	14	TRBJ1-1	-	-	TGTGCCAGCAGCTTAAATCGGGGGGACACTGAAGCTTTCTTT	CASSLNRGDTEAFF
TRBV3-1/TRBV3-2	15	TRBJ2-1	-	-	TGTGCCAGCAGCCAAGATGGAGGCAGTTACAATGAGCAGTTCTTC	CASSQDGGSYNEQFF